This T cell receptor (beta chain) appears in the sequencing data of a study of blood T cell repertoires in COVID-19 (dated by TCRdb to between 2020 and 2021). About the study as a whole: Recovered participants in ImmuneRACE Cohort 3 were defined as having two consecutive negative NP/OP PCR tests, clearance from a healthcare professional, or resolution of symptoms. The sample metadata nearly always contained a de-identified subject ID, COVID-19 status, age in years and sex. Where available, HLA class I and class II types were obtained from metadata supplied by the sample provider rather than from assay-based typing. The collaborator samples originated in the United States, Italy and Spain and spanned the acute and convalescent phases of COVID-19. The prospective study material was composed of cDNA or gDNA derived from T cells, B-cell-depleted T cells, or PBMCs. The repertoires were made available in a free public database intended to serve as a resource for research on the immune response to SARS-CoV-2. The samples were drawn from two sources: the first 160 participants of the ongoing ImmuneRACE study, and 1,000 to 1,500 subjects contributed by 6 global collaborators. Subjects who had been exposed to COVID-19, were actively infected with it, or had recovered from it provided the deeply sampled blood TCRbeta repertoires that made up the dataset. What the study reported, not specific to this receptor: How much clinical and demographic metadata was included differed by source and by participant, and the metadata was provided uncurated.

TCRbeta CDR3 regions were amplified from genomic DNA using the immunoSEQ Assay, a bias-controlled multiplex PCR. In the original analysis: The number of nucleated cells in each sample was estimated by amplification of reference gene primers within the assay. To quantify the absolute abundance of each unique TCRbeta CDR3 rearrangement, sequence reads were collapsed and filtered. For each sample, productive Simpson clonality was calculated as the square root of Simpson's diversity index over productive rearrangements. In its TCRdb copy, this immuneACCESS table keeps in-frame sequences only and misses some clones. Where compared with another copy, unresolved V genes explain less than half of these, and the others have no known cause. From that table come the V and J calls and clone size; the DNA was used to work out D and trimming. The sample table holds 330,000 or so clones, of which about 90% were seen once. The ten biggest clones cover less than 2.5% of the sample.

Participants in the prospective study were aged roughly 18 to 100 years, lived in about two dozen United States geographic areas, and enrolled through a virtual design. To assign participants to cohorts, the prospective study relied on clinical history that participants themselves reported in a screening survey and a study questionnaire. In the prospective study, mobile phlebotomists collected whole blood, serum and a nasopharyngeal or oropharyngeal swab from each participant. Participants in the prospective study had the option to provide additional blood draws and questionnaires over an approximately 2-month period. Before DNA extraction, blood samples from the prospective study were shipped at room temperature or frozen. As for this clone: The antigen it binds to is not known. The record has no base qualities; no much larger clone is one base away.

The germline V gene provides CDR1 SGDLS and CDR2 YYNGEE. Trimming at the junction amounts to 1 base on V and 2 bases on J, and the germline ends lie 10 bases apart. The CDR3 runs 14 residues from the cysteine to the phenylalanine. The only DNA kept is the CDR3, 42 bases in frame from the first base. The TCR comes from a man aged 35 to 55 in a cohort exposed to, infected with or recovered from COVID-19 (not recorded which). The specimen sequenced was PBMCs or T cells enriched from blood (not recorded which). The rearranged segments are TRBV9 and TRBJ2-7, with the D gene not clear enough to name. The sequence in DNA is TGTGCCAGCAGCGTACAGGCAAGGACCTACGAGCAGTACTTC. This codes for CASSVQARTYEQYF.